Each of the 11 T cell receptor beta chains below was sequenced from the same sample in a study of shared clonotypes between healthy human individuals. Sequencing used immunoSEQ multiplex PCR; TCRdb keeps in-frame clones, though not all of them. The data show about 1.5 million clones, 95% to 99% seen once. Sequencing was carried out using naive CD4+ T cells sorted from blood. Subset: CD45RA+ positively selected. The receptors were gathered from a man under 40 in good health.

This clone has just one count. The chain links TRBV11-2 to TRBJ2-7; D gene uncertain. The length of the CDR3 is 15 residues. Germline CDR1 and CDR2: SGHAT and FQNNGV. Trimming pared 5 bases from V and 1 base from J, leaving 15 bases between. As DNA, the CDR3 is TGTGCCAGCAGCCCCCTTAGTGTGGTGTCCTACGAGCAGTACTTC. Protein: CASSPLSVVSYEQYF.

This CDR3 is CSARPGLAEYF. The CDR3 nucleotides read TGCAGTGCTAGACCCGGACTAGCGGAGTATTTT. J is TRBJ2-3 and V is TRBV20-1; TRBD2 agrees at 10 bases. V was pared by 2 bases and J by 13 bases, with 3 bases of the junction left unmatched. The V gene's germline CDR1 is DFQATT and CDR2 SNEGSKA (reference sequence). This CDR3 comprises 11 residues.

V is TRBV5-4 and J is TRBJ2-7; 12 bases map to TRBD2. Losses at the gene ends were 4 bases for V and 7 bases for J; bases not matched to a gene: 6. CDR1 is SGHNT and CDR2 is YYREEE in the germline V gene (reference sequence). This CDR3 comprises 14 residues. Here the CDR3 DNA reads TGTGCCAGCAGCGGGGAGGGACTAGCGGGTGAGCAGTACTTC. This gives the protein CASSGEGLAGEQYF.

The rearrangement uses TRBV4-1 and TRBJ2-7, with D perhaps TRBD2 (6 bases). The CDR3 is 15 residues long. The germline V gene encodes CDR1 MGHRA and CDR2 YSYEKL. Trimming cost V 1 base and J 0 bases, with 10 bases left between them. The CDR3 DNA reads TGCGCCAGCAGCCAAGGGGTAGCGGACTCCTACGAGCAGTACTTC. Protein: CASSQGVADSYEQYF.

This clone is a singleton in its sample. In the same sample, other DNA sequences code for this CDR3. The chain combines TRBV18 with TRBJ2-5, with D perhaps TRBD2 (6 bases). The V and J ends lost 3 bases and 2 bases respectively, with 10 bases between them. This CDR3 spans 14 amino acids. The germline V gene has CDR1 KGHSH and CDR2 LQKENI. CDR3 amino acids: CASSPGTAQETQYF. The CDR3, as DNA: TGTGCCAGCTCACCCGGGACTGCACAAGAGACCCAGTACTTC.

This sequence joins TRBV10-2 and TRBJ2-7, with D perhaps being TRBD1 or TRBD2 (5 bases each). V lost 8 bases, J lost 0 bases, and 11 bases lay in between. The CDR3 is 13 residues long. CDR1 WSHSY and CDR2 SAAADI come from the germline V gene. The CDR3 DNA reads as TGCGCCAGCTTCCGGGACGGCTCCTACGAGCAGTACTTC. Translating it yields CASFRDGSYEQYF.

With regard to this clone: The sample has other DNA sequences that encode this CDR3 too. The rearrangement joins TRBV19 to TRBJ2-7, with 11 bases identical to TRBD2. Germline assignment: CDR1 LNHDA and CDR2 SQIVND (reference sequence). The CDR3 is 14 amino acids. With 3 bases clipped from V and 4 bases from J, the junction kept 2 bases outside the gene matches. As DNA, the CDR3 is TGTGCCAGTAGTATGACTAGCGGGACTTACGAGCAGTACTTC. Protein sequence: CASSMTSGTYEQYF.

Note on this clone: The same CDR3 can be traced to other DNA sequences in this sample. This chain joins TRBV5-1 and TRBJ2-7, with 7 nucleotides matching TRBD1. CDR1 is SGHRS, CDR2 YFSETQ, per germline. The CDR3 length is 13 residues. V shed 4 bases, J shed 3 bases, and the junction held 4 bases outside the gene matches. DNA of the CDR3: TGCGCCAGCAGCCGCAGGGGGAGCTACGAGCAGTACTTC. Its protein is CASSRRGSYEQYF.

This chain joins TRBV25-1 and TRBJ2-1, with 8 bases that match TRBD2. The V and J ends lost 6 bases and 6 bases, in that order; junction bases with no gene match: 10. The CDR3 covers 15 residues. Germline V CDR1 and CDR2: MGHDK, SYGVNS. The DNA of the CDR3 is TGTGCCAGCAGAGGAAGCGGGAGAAACCCCAATGAGCAGTTCTTC. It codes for CASRGSGRNPNEQFF.

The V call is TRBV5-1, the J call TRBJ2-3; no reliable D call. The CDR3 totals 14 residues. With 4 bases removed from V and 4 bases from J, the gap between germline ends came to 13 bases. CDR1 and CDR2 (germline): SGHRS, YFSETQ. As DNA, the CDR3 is TGCGCCAGCAGCCGACCGGATGTAGCAGATACGCAGTATTTT. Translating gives CASSRPDVADTQYF.

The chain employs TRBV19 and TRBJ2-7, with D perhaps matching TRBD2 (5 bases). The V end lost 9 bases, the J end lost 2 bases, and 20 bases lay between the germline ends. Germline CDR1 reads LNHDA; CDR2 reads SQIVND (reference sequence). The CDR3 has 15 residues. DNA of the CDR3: TGTGCCAGCCGATCGAAACACCTAGCAGCCTACGAGCAGTACTTC. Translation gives CASRSKHLAAYEQYF.